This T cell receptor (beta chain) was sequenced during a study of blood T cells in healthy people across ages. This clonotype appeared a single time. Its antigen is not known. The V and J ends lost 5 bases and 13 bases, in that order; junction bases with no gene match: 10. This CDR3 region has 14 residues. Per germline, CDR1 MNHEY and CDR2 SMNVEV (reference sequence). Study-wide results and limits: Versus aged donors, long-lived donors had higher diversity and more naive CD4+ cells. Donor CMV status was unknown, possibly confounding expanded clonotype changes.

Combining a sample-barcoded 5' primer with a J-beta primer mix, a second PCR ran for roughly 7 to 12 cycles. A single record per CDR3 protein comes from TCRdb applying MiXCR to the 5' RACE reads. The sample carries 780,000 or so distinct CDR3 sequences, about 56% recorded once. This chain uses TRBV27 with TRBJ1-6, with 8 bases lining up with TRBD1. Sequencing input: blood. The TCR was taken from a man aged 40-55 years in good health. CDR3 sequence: CASSEGQGPRPLHF. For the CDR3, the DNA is TGTGCCAGCAGTGAAGGACAGGGCCCCCGCCCCCTCCACTTT.